Below, one T cell receptor beta chain is given with its context. The data were obtained in a study of blood T cell repertoires in COVID-19. The wider study: The United States, Italy and Spain supplied acute and convalescent COVID-19 samples. PBMCs, B-cell-depleted T cells, or T cells provided the cDNA or gDNA that made up the material.

Per the authors' pipeline: Estimation of nucleated cell counts was performed using reference gene primer amplification. The protocol was immunoSEQ multiplex PCR, while the TCRdb copy is restricted to in-frame clones and leaves out a portion. The V and J calls and clone size are taken from that table; D and trimming were inferred from the DNA. The table has roughly 58,000 clones, around 84% seen once. Germline V gives CDR1 SGHVS, CDR2 FQNEAQ. The J segment lost 4 bases and the V segment lost 6 bases, leaving 6 bases of the junction unmatched. CDR3 length: 14 amino acids. Input material: peripheral blood. The TCR sequence derives from a man between 70 and 80 years old with active COVID-19. The genes are TRBV7-8 and TRBJ1-1, with 9 bases fitting TRBD1. CDR3 coding DNA: TGTGCCAGCAGTCCCGGACAGGGGAGCACTGAAGCTTTCTTT. Amino acid sequence: CASSPGQGSTEAFF.